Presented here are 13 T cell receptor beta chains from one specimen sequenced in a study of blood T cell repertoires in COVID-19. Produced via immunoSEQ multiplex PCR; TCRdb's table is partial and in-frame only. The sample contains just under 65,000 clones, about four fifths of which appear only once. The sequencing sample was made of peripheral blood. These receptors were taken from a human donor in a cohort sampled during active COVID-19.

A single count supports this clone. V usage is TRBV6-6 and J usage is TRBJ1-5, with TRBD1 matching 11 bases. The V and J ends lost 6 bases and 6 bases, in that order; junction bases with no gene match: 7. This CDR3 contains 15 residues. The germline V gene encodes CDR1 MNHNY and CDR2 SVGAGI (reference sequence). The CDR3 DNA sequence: TGTGCCAGCAGACCAGGGACAGGGGGAAGTCAGCCCCAGCATTTT. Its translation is CASRPGTGGSQPQHF.

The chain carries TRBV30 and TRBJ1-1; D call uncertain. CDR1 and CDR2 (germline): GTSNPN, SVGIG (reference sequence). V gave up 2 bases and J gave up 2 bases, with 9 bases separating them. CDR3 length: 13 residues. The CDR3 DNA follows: TGTGCCTGGAGTAAAGCGAGAAACACTGAAGCTTTCTTT. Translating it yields CAWSKARNTEAFF.

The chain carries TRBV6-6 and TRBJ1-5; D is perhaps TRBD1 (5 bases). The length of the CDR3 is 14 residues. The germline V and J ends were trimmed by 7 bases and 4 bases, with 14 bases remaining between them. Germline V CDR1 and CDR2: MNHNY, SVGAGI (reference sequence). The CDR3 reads CASIDWGPNQPQHF. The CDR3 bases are TGTGCCAGCATCGACTGGGGCCCTAATCAGCCCCAGCATTTT.

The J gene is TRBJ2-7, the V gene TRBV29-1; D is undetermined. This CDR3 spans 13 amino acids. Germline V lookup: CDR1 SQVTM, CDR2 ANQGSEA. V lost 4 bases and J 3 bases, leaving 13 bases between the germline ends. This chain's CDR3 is CSVVTAYVYEQYF. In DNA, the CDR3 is TGCAGCGTTGTTACAGCCTACGTCTACGAGCAGTACTTC.

The CDR3 region is CASGGSRDRGSYEQYF. CDR3 DNA sequence: TGTGCTAGTGGTGGAAGTCGGGACAGGGGCTCCTACGAGCAGTACTTC. V gene TRBV12-5 combines with J gene TRBJ2-7; 10 bases line up with TRBD1. V shed 5 bases and J 0 bases; nucleotides not matched to a gene: 7. Germline-derived CDR1 and CDR2 are LGHNT and FRNRAP. CDR3 length: 16 residues.

CDR3: CASSIRTHYNEQFF. CDR3 in DNA: TGTGCCAGCAGTATACGGACACACTACAATGAGCAGTTCTTC. The chain couples TRBV27 to TRBJ2-1, with D maybe TRBD1 (5 bases). The CDR3 loop spans 14 amino acids. Trimming pared 5 bases from V and 3 bases from J, leaving 11 bases between. Germline V gene data show CDR1 as MNHEY and CDR2 as SMNVEV (reference sequence).

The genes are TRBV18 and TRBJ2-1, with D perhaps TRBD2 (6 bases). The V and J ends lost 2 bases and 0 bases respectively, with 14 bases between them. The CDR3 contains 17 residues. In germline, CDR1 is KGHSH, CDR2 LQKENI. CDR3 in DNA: TGTGCCAGCTCACCAAGGAGGGCCCCAAGCTCCTACAATGAGCAGTTCTTC. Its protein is CASSPRRAPSSYNEQFF.

This chain's CDR3 is CAWSVTGGREQYF. The CDR3 DNA reads as TGTGCCTGGAGTGTAACAGGGGGCCGCGAGCAGTACTTC. J is TRBJ2-7 and V is TRBV30; TRBD1 agrees at 9 bases. Germline V gene lookup returns CDR1 GTSNPN and CDR2 SVGIG (reference sequence). CDR3 size: 13 residues. The V gene end was trimmed by 0 bases and the J gene end by 6 bases; junction bases not matched to a gene: 3.

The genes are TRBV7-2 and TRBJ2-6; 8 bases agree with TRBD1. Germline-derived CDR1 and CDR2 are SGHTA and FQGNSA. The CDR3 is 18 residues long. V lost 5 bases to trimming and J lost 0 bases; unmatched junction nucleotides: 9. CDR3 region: CASSPRDRWSSGANVLTF. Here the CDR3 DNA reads TGTGCCAGCAGCCCCAGGGACAGGTGGAGCTCTGGGGCCAACGTCCTGACTTTC. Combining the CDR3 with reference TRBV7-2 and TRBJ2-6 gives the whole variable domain GAGVSQSPSNKVTEKGKDVELRCDPISGHTALYWYRQSLGQGLEFLIYFQGNSAPDKSGLPSDRFSAERTGGSVSTLTIQRTQQEDSAVYLCASSPRDRWSSGANVLTFGAGSRLTVL.

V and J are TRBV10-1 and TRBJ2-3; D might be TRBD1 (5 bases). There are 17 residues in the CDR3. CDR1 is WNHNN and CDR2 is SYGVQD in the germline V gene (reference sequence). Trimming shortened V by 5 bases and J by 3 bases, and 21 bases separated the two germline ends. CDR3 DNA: TGCGCCAGCAGTTTCGGTGAGACCTCAAAGGGGACAGATACGCAGTATTTT. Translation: CASSFGETSKGTDTQYF.

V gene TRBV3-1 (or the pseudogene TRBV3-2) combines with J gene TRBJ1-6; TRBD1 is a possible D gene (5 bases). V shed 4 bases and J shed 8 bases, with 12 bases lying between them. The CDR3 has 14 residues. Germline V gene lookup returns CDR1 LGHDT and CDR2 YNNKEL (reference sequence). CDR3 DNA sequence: TGTGCCAGCAGCCCCGCGTGGGGGGATTCACCCCTCCACTTT. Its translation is CASSPAWGDSPLHF.

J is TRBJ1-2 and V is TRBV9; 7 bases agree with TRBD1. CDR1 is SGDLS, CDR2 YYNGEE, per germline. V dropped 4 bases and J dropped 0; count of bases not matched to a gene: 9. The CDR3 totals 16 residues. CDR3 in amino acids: CASSPLNRGANYGYTF. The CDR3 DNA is TGTGCCAGCAGCCCGTTAAACAGGGGCGCTAACTATGGCTACACCTTC.

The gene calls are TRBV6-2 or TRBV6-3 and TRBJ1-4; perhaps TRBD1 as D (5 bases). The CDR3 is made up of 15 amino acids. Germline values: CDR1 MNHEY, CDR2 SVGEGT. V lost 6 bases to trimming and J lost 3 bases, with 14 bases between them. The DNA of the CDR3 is TGTGCCAGCAGCACAAACAGGCAAGCTAATGAAAAACTGTTTTTT. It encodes CASSTNRQANEKLFF.